The source of this TCR beta chain is a study of blood T cell repertoires in COVID-19. Study as a whole: The United States, Italy and Spain were the sources of the acute and convalescent COVID-19 samples.

Germline CDR1 is SGHRS and CDR2 is YFSETQ. V was cut by 3 bases and J by 9 bases, with 16 bases left in between. The CDR3 is 14 residues long. In the authors' workflow: It was from reference gene primer amplification that nucleated cell counts were estimated. The protocol was immunoSEQ multiplex PCR, while the TCRdb copy is restricted to in-frame clones and leaves out a portion. The V and J calls and clone size were taken over from that table, and D and trimming were inferred from the DNA. The sample contains 200,000 or so clones, 80% of which appear only once. V and J are TRBV5-1 and TRBJ2-1; possible D gene TRBD1, 5 bases. What was sequenced was peripheral blood. The sequence was obtained from a woman aged 65 to 85 with acute or convalescent COVID-19. As DNA, the CDR3 is TGCGCCAGCAGCTCGAGCCCCCAGGGTAGTGAGCAGTTCTTC. As protein: CASSSSPQGSEQFF.